This T cell receptor (beta chain) was documented in a study of early T cells in non-severe SARS-CoV-2 infection. Study-wide background: Bulk RNA taken from unsorted whole blood was sequenced, leaving chains unpaired.

Study conclusions and caveats: Anti-spike CD8 specificities were favored by VDJdb matching, whose results missed private and CD4 specificities.

Attachment of unique molecular identifiers to individual cDNA molecules was performed. TCRdb passed the 5' RACE reads through MiXCR, listing each CDR3 protein once. The sample shows approximately 64,000 distinct CDR3 sequences, less than 5% of them seen only once. Germline-derived CDR1 and CDR2 are MNHEY and SVGEGT. The CDR3 has 12 amino acids, counting both end residues. This clonotype was observed at least ten times. Its antigen is as yet unknown. The CDR3 end shows no conserved phenylalanine or tryptophan, and so a read error is likely. No DNA is shown, since the ends of the CDR3 on it are uncertain; the CDR3 is the one TCRdb lists.

The TCR comes from an adult who was a healthcare worker with PCR-confirmed SARS-CoV-2 infection or an uninfected control (not recorded which). The rearrangement joins TRBV6-2 or TRBV6-3 to TRBJ2-3; the D segment call TRBD1 is taken from the table without a DNA check. Sequenced material: whole blood. CDR3 in amino acids: CASSRGGGSGDI.